The TCR beta chain described here comes from a study of lymphopenia after photon versus proton radiotherapy. General study results and limits: After the lymphocyte nadir, photon-treated repertoires showed oligoclonal expansion, especially of CD8+ Temra cells. Photon-treated patients lost naive T cells and TCR diversity; proton-treated stayed stable.

Profiling relied on immunoSEQ multiplex PCR, and the TCRdb table lists in-frame clones only, not all of them. The repertoire holds under 30,000 clones, with around 90% as singletons. This CDR3 is 17 amino acids long. Germline V gene lookup returns CDR1 SGDLS and CDR2 YYNGEE. Losses at the gene ends were 3 bases for V and 0 bases for J; bases not matched to a gene: 6. Details on this clone: Antigen specificity is unknown.

The sequencing used peripheral blood, collected from a patient treated with photon-based radiotherapy. The chain joins TRBV9 to TRBJ2-6, with 7 bases identical to TRBD1. The sequence was obtained from a man between 45 and 60 years old with gastric cancer. The CDR3 sequence: CASSARDRSSGANVLTF. Written as DNA, the CDR3 is TGTGCCAGCAGCGCCCGGGACAGAAGCTCTGGGGCCAACGTCCTGACTTTC. Looking up the rest from reference TRBV9 and TRBJ2-6 gives the full variable domain: DSGVTQTPKHLITATGQRVTLRCSPRSGDLSVYWYQQSLDQGLQFLIQYYNGEERAKGNILERFSAQQFPDLHSELNLSSLELGDSALYFCASSARDRSSGANVLTFGAGSRLTVL.